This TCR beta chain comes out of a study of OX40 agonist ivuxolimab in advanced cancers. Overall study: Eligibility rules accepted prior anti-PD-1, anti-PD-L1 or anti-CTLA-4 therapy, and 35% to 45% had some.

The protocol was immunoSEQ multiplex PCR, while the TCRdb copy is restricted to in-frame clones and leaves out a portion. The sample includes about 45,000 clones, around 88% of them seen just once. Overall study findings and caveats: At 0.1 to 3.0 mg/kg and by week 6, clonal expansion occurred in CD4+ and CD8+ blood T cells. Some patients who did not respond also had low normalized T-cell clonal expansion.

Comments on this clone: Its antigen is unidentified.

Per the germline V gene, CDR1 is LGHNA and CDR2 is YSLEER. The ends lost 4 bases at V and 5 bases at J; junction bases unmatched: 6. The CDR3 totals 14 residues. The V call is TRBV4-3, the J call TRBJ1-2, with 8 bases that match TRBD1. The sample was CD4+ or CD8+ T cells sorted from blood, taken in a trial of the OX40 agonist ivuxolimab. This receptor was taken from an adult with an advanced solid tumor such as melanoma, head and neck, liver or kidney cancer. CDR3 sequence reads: CASSPGQGAYGYTF. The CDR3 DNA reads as TGCGCCAGCAGCCCCGGACAGGGAGCGTATGGCTACACCTTC.